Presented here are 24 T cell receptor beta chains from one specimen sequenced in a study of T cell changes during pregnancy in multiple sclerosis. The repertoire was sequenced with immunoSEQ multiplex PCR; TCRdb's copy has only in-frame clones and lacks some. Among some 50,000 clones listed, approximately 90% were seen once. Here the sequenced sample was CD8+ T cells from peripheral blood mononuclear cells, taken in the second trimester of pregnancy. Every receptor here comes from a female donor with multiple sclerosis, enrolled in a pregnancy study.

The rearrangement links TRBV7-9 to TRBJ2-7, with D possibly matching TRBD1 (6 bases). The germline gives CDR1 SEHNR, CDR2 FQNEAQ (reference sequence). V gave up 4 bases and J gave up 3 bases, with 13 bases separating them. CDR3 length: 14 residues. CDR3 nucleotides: TGTGCCAGCAGCTGGTCTGGGACATACTACGAGCAGTACTTC. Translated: CASSWSGTYYEQYF.

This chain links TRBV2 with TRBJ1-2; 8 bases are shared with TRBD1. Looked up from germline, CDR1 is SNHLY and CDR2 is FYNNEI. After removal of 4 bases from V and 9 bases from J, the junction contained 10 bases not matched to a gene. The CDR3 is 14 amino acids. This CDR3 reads CASSGDRGLISYTF. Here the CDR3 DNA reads TGTGCCAGCAGTGGAGACAGGGGACTTATTAGCTACACCTTC.

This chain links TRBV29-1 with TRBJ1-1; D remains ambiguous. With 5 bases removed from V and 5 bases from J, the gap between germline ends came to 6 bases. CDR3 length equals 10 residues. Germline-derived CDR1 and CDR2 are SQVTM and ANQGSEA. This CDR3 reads CSVLYTEAFF. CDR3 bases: TGCAGCGTTTTATATACTGAAGCTTTCTTT.

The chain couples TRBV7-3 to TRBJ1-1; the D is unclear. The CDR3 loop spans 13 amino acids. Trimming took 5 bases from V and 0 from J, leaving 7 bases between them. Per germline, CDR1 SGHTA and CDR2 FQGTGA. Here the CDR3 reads CASSVSLNTEAFF. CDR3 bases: TGTGCCAGCAGCGTCAGTTTGAACACTGAAGCTTTCTTT.

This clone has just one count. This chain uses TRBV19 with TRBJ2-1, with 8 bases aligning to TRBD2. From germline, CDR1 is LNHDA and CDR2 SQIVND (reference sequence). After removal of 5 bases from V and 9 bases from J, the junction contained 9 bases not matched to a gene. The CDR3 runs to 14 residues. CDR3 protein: CASSRSGTSGEQFF. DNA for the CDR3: TGTGCCAGTAGTCGTAGCGGGACCTCTGGTGAGCAGTTCTTC.

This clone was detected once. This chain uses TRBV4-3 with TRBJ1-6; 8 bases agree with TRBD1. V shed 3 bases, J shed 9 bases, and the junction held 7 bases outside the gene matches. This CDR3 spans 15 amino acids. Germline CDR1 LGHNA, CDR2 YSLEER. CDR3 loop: CASSHLTGEPSPLHF. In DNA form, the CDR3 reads TGCGCCAGCAGCCACCTGACAGGGGAGCCTTCACCCCTCCACTTT.

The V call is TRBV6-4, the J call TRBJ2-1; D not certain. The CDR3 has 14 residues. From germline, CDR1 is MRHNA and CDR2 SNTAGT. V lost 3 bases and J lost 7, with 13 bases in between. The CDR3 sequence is CASSEMAGGNEQFF. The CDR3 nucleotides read TGTGCCAGCAGTGAGATGGCAGGTGGAAATGAGCAGTTCTTC.

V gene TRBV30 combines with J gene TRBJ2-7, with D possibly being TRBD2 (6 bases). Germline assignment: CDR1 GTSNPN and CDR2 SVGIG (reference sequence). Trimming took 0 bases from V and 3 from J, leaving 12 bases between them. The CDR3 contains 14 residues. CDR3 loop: CAWSVTGVRYEQYF. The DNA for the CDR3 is TGTGCCTGGAGTGTAACGGGGGTACGCTACGAGCAGTACTTC.

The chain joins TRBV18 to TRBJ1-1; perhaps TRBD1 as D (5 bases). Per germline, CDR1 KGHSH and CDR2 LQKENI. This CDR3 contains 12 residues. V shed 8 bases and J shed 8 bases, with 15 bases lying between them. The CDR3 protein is CASPKRGVEAFF. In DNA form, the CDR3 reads TGTGCCAGCCCGAAAAGGGGCGTCGAAGCTTTCTTT.

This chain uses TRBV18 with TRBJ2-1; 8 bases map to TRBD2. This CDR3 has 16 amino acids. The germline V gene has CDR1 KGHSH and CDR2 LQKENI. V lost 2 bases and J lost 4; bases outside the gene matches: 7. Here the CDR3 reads CASSPGGLVSYNEQFF. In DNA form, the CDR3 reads TGTGCCAGCTCACCAGGGGGACTAGTGTCGTACAATGAGCAGTTCTTC. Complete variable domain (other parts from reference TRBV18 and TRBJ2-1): NAGVMQNPRHLVRRRGQEARLRCSPMKGHSHVYWYRQLPEEGLKFMVYLQKENIIDESGMPKERFSAEFPKEGPSILRIQQVVRGDSAAYFCASSPGGLVSYNEQFFGPGTRLTVL.

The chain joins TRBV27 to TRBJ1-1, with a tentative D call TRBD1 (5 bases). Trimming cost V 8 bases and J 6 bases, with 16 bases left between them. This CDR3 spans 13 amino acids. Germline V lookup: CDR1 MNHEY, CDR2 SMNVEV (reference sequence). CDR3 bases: TGTGCCAGCGGTGTTCTCAGGGCCTCTGAAGCTTTCTTT. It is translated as CASGVLRASEAFF.

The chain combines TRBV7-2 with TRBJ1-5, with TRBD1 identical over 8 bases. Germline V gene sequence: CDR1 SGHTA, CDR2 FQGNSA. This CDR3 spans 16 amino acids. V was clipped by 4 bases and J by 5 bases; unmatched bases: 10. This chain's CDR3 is CASSSTTGAFYQPQHF. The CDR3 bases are TGTGCCAGCAGCTCTACGACAGGGGCATTCTATCAGCCCCAGCATTTT.

This CDR3 is CASSTGTGTYEQYF. The CDR3 region has the DNA TGTGCCAGCAGCACCGGGACAGGTACCTACGAGCAGTACTTC. V is TRBV7-8 and J is TRBJ2-7, with TRBD1 matching over 8 bases. The CDR3 spans 14 residues. Germline V gives CDR1 SGHVS, CDR2 FQNEAQ. Losses at the gene ends were 5 bases for V and 2 bases for J; bases not matched to a gene: 5.

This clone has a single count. CDR3 sequence: CASSLVLAGELFF. In DNA, the CDR3 is TGTGCCAGCAGCTTAGTTTTAGCCGGGGAGCTGTTTTTT. This chain uses TRBV7-7 with TRBJ2-2; no clear D gene. The germline V and J ends were trimmed by 1 base and 6 bases, with 6 bases remaining between them. This CDR3 has 13 amino acids. Germline loops: CDR1 SSHAT, CDR2 FNYEAQ (reference sequence).

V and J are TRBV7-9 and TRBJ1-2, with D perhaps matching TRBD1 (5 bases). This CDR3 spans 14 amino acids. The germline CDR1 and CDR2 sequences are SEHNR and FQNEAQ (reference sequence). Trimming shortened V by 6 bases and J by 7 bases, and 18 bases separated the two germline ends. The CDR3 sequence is CASRTQGPLGGYTF. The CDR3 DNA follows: TGTGCCAGCAGAACCCAGGGCCCCCTGGGTGGCTACACCTTC.

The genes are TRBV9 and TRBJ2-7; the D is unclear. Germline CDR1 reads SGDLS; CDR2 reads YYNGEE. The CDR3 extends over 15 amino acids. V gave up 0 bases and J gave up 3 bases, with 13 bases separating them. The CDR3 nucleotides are TGTGCCAGCAGCGTAGACCCCGCGACGGGCTACGAGCAGTACTTC. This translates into CASSVDPATGYEQYF.

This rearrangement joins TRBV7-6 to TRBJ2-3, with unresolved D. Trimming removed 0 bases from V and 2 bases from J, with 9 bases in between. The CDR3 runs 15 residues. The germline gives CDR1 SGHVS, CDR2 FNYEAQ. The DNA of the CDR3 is TGTGCCAGCAGCTTAGCACTCTCTCCCACAGATACGCAGTATTTT. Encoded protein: CASSLALSPTDTQYF.

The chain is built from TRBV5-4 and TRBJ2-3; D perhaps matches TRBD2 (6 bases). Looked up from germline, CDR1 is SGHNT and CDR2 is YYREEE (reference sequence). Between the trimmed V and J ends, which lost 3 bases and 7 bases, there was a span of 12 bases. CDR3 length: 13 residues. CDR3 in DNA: TGTGCCAGCAGCTGGGGGGAAAGGAATACGCAGTATTTT. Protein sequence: CASSWGERNTQYF.

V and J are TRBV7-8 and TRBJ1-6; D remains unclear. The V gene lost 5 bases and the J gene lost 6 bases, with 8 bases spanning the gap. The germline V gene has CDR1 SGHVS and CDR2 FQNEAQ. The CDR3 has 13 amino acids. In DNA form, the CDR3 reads TGTGCCAGCAGCCCCTCTCTTAATTCACCCCTCCACTTT. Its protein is CASSPSLNSPLHF.

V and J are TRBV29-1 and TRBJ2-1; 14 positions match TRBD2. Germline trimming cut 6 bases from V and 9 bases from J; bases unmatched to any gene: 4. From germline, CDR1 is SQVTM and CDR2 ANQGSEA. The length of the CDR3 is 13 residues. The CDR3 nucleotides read TGCAGCGTGGGACTAGCGGGGGTGACTGAGCAGTTCTTC. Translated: CSVGLAGVTEQFF.

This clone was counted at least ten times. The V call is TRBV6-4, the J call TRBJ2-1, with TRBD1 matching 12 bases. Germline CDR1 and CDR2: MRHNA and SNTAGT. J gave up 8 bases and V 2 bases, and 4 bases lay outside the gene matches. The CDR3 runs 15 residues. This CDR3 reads CASSDGTGGWDEQFF. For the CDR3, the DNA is TGTGCCAGCAGTGACGGGACAGGGGGCTGGGATGAGCAGTTCTTC.

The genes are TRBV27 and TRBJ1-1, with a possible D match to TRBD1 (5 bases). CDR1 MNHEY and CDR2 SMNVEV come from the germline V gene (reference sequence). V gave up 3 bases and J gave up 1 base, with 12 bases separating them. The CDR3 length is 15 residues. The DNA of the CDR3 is TGTGCCAGCAGTTTGAGCCTCGGACAGAACACTGAAGCTTTCTTT. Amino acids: CASSLSLGQNTEAFF.

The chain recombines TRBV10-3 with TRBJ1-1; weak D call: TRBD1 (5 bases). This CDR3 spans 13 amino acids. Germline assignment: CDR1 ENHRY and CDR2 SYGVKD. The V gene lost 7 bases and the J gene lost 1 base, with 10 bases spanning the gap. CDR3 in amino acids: CAITGGENTEAFF. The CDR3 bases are TGTGCCATCACTGGGGGGGAGAACACTGAAGCTTTCTTT.

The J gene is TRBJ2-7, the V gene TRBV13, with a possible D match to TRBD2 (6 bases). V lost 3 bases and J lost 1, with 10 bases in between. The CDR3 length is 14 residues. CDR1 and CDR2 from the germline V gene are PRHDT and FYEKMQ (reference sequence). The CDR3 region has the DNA TGTGCCAGCAGCTTGTCCGGGGGATCCTACGAGCAGTACTTC. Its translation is CASSLSGGSYEQYF.